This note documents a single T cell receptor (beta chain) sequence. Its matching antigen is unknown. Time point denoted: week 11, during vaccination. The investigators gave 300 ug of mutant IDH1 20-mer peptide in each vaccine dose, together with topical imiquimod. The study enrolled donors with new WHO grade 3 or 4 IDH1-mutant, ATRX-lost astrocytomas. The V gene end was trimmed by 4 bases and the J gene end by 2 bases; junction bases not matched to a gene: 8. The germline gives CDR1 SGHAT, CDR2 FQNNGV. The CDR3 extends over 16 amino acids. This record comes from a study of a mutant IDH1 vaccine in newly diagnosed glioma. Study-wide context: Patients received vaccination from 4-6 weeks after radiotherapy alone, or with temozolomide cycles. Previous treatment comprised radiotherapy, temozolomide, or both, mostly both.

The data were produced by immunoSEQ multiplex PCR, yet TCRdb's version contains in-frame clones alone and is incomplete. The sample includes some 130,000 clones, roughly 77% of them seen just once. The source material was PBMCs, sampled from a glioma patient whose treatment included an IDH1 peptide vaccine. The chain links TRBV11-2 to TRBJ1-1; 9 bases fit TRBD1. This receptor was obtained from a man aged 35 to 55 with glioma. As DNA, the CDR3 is TGTGCCAGCAGCTCCGGACAGGGGAAGATTAACACTGAAGCTTTCTTT. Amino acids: CASSSGQGKINTEAFF. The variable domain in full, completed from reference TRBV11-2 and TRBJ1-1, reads EAGVAQSPRYKIIEKRQSVAFWCNPISGHATLYWYQQILGQGPKLLIQFQNNGVVDDSQLPKDRFSAERLKGVDSTLKIQPAKLEDSAVYLCASSSGQGKINTEAFFGQGTRLTVV.